Listed here are 10 T cell receptor beta chains from one sample, sequenced in a study of identical twins. TCRdb re-derived calls from the 5' RACE reads in MiXCR, one entry per CDR3 protein. The table records 400,000 to 550,000 distinct CDR3 sequences, 20% to 30% of them present only once. A further study also used this sample, focusing on T cells expressing NK-cell markers.

The material sequenced was CD4+ T cells sorted from blood. These TCRs come from a woman aged 18-29 years in good health.

This sequence joins TRBV9 and TRBJ2-2; no firm D call. V was pared by 2 bases and J by 2 bases, with 10 bases between. Germline V gene lookup returns CDR1 SGDLS and CDR2 YYNGEE. The CDR3 spans 15 residues. CDR3 amino acids: CASSVWAPNTGELFF. CDR3 DNA: TGTGCCAGCAGCGTCTGGGCACCCAACACCGGGGAGCTGTTTTTT.

This clonotype was counted once. The V call is TRBV12-3 or TRBV12-4, the J call TRBJ1-6; D remains ambiguous. CDR3 length: 12 residues. V gave up 7 bases and J gave up 8 bases, with 9 bases separating them. CDR3 nucleotide sequence: TGTGCCAGCAACTTCGGTGATTCACCCCTCCACTTT. Translated, it gives CASNFGDSPLHF.

This clonotype was detected only a few times. The gene calls are TRBV12-3 or TRBV12-4 and TRBJ2-1; D gene ambiguous. Trimming removed 7 bases at V and 2 bases at J, with 12 bases between. CDR3 size: 14 residues. CDR3 region: CASTDLAAYNEQFF. DNA for the CDR3: TGTGCCAGCACCGACCTCGCGGCCTACAATGAGCAGTTCTTC.

The rearrangement links TRBV6-1 to TRBJ2-1; 10 bases line up with TRBD2. With 6 bases clipped from V and 0 bases from J, the junction kept 8 bases outside the gene matches. This CDR3 is 17 amino acids long. CDR1 is MNHNS, CDR2 SASEGT, per germline. The CDR3 nucleotides read TGTGCCAGCAGAAATCGACTAGCGGGCGGCTCCTACAATGAGCAGTTCTTC. This translates into CASRNRLAGGSYNEQFF.

The table lists this clonotype with a few counts. The V and J genes are TRBV20-1 and TRBJ1-1; the D is unclear. The CDR3 runs 14 residues. V lost 2 bases and J lost 5, with 15 bases in between. The germline V gene encodes CDR1 DFQATT and CDR2 SNEGSKA (reference sequence). Here the CDR3 DNA reads TGCAGTGCTAGAATCCCTTGGCCGAGGACTGAAGCTTTCTTT. This codes for CSARIPWPRTEAFF.

This clonotype was observed a handful of times. CDR3 coding DNA: TGTGCCAGCAGTGTAGCGGCCCCGCCAAACATTCAGTACTTC. The encoded protein is CASSVAAPPNIQYF. This chain links TRBV6-1 with TRBJ2-4; tentatively, D is TRBD2 (6 bases). The CDR3 consists of 14 residues. The germline CDR1 and CDR2 sequences are MNHNS and SASEGT. The ends were cut back, 4 bases at V and 6 bases at J, with 13 bases in the middle.

In its sample, this clonotype was seen a few times. The chain recombines TRBV9 with TRBJ2-3; TRBD2 might be the D (6 bases). This CDR3 region has 15 residues. Per the germline V gene, CDR1 is SGDLS and CDR2 is YYNGEE. The germline V and J ends were trimmed by 5 bases and 2 bases, with 15 bases remaining between them. This CDR3 reads CASSSTSYHTDTQYF. In DNA form, the CDR3 reads TGTGCCAGCAGTTCTACTAGCTACCACACAGATACGCAGTATTTT.

The CDR3 protein is CRGDRELTEAFF. The DNA for the CDR3 is TGCAGGGGGGACAGGGAGCTTACAGAAGCTTTCTTT. The chain is built from TRBV20-1 and TRBJ1-1; 9 nucleotides match TRBD1. The CDR3 is 12 amino acids. Germline values: CDR1 DFQATT, CDR2 SNEGSKA (reference sequence).

This clonotype was counted a few times. The chain uses TRBV29-1 and TRBJ1-1; D ambiguous. The germline CDR1 and CDR2 sequences are SQVTM and ANQGSEA. V was trimmed by 6 bases and J by 3 bases, leaving 5 bases between them. CDR3 size: 10 residues. DNA for the CDR3: TGCAGCGTCCGGGACACTGAAGCTTTCTTT. This encodes CSVRDTEAFF.

The chain couples TRBV28 to TRBJ2-7; no clear D. Trimming took off 2 bases at V and 10 bases at J, with 15 bases between the two ends. Germline CDR1 reads MDHEN; CDR2 reads SYDVKM. The CDR3 spans 13 residues. DNA of the CDR3: TGTGCCAGCAGTTTAGGAAACAGACGTGGACAGTACTTC. It translates to CASSLGNRRGQYF.